Following are 3 T cell receptor beta chains from one sample sequenced in a study of Ad26.COV2.S vaccination and SARS-CoV-2 variants. Treatment described: over 15 received Ad26.COV2.S at low or high dose, single or two shots; about 5 received placebo; per-sample allocation not given. Day 63 after the first injection of vaccine or placebo was the sampling time. Clones were read by immunoSEQ multiplex PCR, and TCRdb kept only the in-frame ones, dropping some. This sample has hundreds of thousands of clones, with roughly 89% found just once. This material consisted of peripheral blood, taken in a trial of Ad26.COV2.S vaccine versus placebo. Receptor source: a person aged 18-60 years who received the Ad26.COV2.S COVID-19 vaccine or a placebo.

The J gene is TRBJ1-2, the V gene TRBV28, with TRBD1 matching 8 bases. This CDR3 contains 16 residues. CDR1 is MDHEN, CDR2 SYDVKM, per germline. Trimming removed 4 bases from V and 6 bases from J; junction bases left unmatched: 13. CDR3 protein: CASSSGGQDKVNGYTF. The CDR3, as DNA: TGTGCCAGCAGTTCCGGGGGACAGGACAAGGTTAATGGCTACACCTTC.

The chain has TRBV7-9 and TRBJ2-5; D is uncertain. The CDR3 consists of 13 residues. V was shortened by 1 base and J by 7 bases, with 10 bases between the two germline ends. Germline assignment: CDR1 SEHNR and CDR2 FQNEAQ (reference sequence). The CDR3 sequence: CASSLDTLGTQYF. The CDR3 nucleotides are TGTGCCAGCAGCTTAGACACCCTAGGGACCCAGTACTTC.

The rearrangement links TRBV9 to TRBJ1-1; tentatively, D is TRBD1 (5 bases). Trimming stripped 4 bases from V and 1 base from J, with 14 bases between. The CDR3 runs 15 residues. Germline CDR1 reads SGDLS; CDR2 reads YYNGEE. The CDR3: CASSPQVGANTEAFF. The CDR3 DNA reads TGTGCCAGCAGCCCACAGGTCGGGGCGAACACTGAAGCTTTCTTT.